The rows below give T cell receptor beta chains drawn from one sample of a study of CD8 T cells in ankylosing spondylitis. TCRdb fed the 5' RACE reads into MiXCR, producing one record per CDR3 protein. Here the sample spans around 300,000 distinct CDR3 sequences, approximately 15% being singletons. The sequenced sample was blood, either unsorted or a sorted T cell fraction (not recorded which). The source of these receptors is a male donor with ankylosing spondylitis or in good health (not recorded which). The CDR3 runs from the conserved cysteine through the conserved F or W. The order of the fields is clone size, J gene, V gene, D gene, CDR3 DNA, CDR3 protein. D genes are given only for firm matches. Clone size is shown for a subset of rows, as once, few, many or a class of expanded clone.

>-|TRBJ2-1|TRBV20-1|-
TGCAGTGCTGGTACTAGCTTCGGGAAGGGCTCCTACAATGAGCAGTTCTTC
CSAGTSFGKGSYNEQFF
>few|TRBJ1-4|TRBV20-1|TRBD1
TGCAGTGCCCAGACGGGACAGGGGGTAGGGAAACTGTTTTTT
CSAQTGQGVGKLFF
>-|TRBJ2-6|TRBV4-2|-
TGTGCCAGCAGCCAAGTGTCGGGAGGGGGCGCGAACGGGGCCAACGTCCTGACTTTC
CASSQVSGGGANGANVLTF
>once|TRBJ1-4|TRBV6-6|-
TGTGCCAGCAGTGCACAGGCTTATGAAAAACTGTTTTTT
CASSAQAYEKLFF
>many|TRBJ2-7|TRBV5-1|-
TGCGCCAGCAGCTTGGAACCGGGAGCTCGGAACGAGCAGTACTTC
CASSLEPGARNEQYF
>few|TRBJ1-2|TRBV4-1|-
TGCGCCAGCAGCCATCAGACAGGACCACCTGTCTTC
CASSHQTGPPVF
>-|TRBJ2-1|TRBV3-1|-
TGTGCCAGCAGCCAAGACGCGGTCCCTGGGAATGAGCAGTTCTTC
CASSQDAVPGNEQFF
>few|TRBJ1-5|TRBV12-3/TRBV12-4|TRBD1
TGTGCCAGCAGTCTGGACAGGCGGAATCAGCCCCAGCATTTT
CASSLDRRNQPQHF
>-|TRBJ2-7|TRBV6-1|TRBD2
TGTGCCAGCAGTCGTAGCGGGGGGGTCGACGAGCAGTACTTC
CASSRSGGVDEQYF
>-|TRBJ2-1|TRBV12-3/TRBV12-4|-
TGTGCCAGCAGTTTCATTCGGCAGTCCAATGAGCAGTTCTTC
CASSFIRQSNEQFF
>few|TRBJ1-2|TRBV3-1|-
TGTGCCAGCAGCCAAGAAGTAGGGTATGGCTACACCTTC
CASSQEVGYGYTF
>-|TRBJ2-7|TRBV25-1|-
TGTGCCAGCAGTGAGCGAGCCGTTGACTCCTACGAGCAGTACTTC
CASSERAVDSYEQYF
>many|TRBJ2-2|TRBV12-3/TRBV12-4|-
TGTGCCAGCAGTTTCGGGACCCCGGCGAACACCGGGGAGCTGTTTTTT
CASSFGTPANTGELFF
>-|TRBJ2-2|TRBV12-3/TRBV12-4|-
TGTGCCAGCAGTGCCCGGACTGTAAACACCGGGGAGCTGTTTTTT
CASSARTVNTGELFF
>-|TRBJ2-3|TRBV12-3/TRBV12-4|-
TGTGCCAGCAGTCCTTGGGAGCGGGCCACAGATACGCAGTATTTT
CASSPWERATDTQYF
>-|TRBJ1-5|TRBV20-1|TRBD1
TGCAGTGCAGGGGGCAGAAGCAATCAGCCCCAGCATTTT
CSAGGRSNQPQHF
>-|TRBJ1-1|TRBV20-1|TRBD1
TGCAGTGCTAGAGCCCAATGGGGACAGGGAGGGACTGAAGCTTTCTTT
CSARAQWGQGGTEAFF
>-|TRBJ2-7|TRBV11-2|-
TGTGCCAGCAGTACGGTTTCTTCTTACGAGCAGTACTTC
CASSTVSSYEQYF
>-|TRBJ2-1|TRBV15|-
TGTGCCACCAGCAGAGATTACGGCAGGGGATCCTACAATGAGCAGTTCTTC
CATSRDYGRGSYNEQFF
>-|TRBJ2-1|TRBV7-2|TRBD2
TGTGCCAGCAGCCCCCCTGGGACTAGAAATGAGCAGTTCTTC
CASSPPGTRNEQFF